The 5 T cell receptor beta chains listed next were all sequenced from one sample in a study of T cells in Graves' hyperthyroidism and ophthalmopathy. TCR beta CDR3 regions were amplified from RNA transcripts. Initially, a first-round RT-PCR of the TCR CDR3 employed the HTBI primer set. TCRdb called the multiplex PCR reads again in MiXCR, with one record for every CDR3 protein. The repertoire holds roughly 380,000 distinct CDR3 sequences, with roughly 13% as singletons. The sample taken for sequencing was blood. These receptors all come from a man younger than 40 with Graves' hyperthyroidism that later progressed to Graves' ophthalmopathy.

V and J are TRBV19 and TRBJ1-5; D is uncertain. In germline, CDR1 is LNHDA, CDR2 SQIVND (reference sequence). This CDR3 is built from 14 residues. The V end was cut by 6 bases, the J end by 0 bases, with 9 bases between. Here the CDR3 reads CASSTQYSNQPQHF. The CDR3 DNA sequence: TGTGCCAGTAGCACCCAATATAGCAATCAGCCCCAGCATTTT. The full variable domain, its missing parts supplied by reference TRBV19 and TRBJ1-5, is DGGITQSPKYLFRKEGQNVTLSCEQNLNHDAMYWYRQDPGQGLRLIYYSQIVNDFQKGDIAEGYSVSREKKESFPLTVTSAQKNPTAFYLCASSTQYSNQPQHFGDGTRLSIL.

Ten or more counts support this clonotype. The rearrangement joins TRBV24-1 to TRBJ1-2; D possibly corresponds to TRBD1 (6 bases). The CDR3 sequence is 15 residues long. V was clipped by 3 bases and J by 4 bases, with 14 bases between them. Germline V gene sequence: CDR1 KGHDR, CDR2 SFDVKD. The CDR3 spells CATSDPRTASYGYTF. CDR3 sequence (DNA): TGTGCCACCAGTGATCCTCGGACAGCCTCCTATGGCTACACCTTC.

This chain uses TRBV7-6 with TRBJ1-2, with D perhaps TRBD1 (6 bases). The CDR3 consists of 17 residues. V was trimmed by 0 bases and J by 8 bases, leaving 22 bases between them. Germline CDR1 reads SGHVS; CDR2 reads FNYEAQ. The CDR3 sequence is CASSLATDGGGPEGYTF. CDR3 nucleotides: TGTGCCAGCAGCTTAGCGACCGACGGGGGCGGGCCGGAGGGCTACACCTTC.

This clonotype was counted at least ten times. CDR3 sequence reads: CASQGNTGELFF. The DNA for the CDR3 is TGTGCCTCACAGGGTAACACCGGGGAGCTGTTTTTT. The chain joins TRBV30 to TRBJ2-2; a possible D gene is TRBD1 (6 bases). V was cut by 7 bases and J by 2 bases, with 8 bases left in between. The CDR3 loop spans 12 amino acids. The germline CDR1 and CDR2 sequences are GTSNPN and SVGIG (reference sequence).

J is TRBJ1-6 and V is TRBV25-1; perhaps TRBD1 as D (6 bases). Trimming shortened V by 4 bases and J by 6 bases, and 13 bases separated the two germline ends. Germline CDR1 reads MGHDK; CDR2 reads SYGVNS. This CDR3 is 15 amino acids long. The CDR3 reads CASSGAGGSNSPLHF. The CDR3 coding sequence is TGTGCCAGCAGTGGGGCTGGGGGCAGTAATTCACCCCTCCACTTT.